The 25 T cell receptor beta chains given below trace back to one sample, sequenced in a study of T cell repertoires in cytomegalovirus infection. MiXCR was run by TCRdb on the reads, yielding one entry per CDR3 protein. The data show about 440,000 distinct CDR3 sequences, roughly 30% seen once. The sample was PBMCs. The receptors shown here come from a human donor in good health (CMV status not recorded). Some clones in this sample may be carry-over from other donors' samples.

This clonotype was seen a few times. The chain employs TRBV7-6 and TRBJ2-2, with 10 bases lining up with TRBD1. Germline trimming cut 4 bases from V and 4 bases from J; bases unmatched to any gene: 6. The CDR3 spans 16 residues. Germline V gives CDR1 SGHVS, CDR2 FNYEAQ. As DNA, the CDR3 is TGTGCCAGCAGCTCCGTGGGACAGGGGATCACCGGGGAGCTGTTTTTT. Translating gives CASSSVGQGITGELFF. Complete variable domain (other parts from reference TRBV7-6 and TRBJ2-2): GAGVSQSPRYKVTKRGQDVALRCDPISGHVSLYWYRQALGQGPEFLTYFNYEAQQDKSGLPNDRFSAERPEGSISTLTIQRTEQRDSAMYRCASSSVGQGITGELFFGEGSRLTVL.

A few counts support this clonotype. The rearrangement links TRBV29-1 to TRBJ2-2; D not certain. The CDR3 spans 11 residues. Germline lookup yields CDR1 SQVTM and CDR2 ANQGSEA. V lost 5 bases, J lost 5 bases, and 6 bases lay in between. The CDR3, as DNA: TGCAGCGTTTTGGCGACCGGGGAGCTGTTTTTT. It codes for CSVLATGELFF.

This chain links TRBV6-2 or TRBV6-3 with TRBJ1-1; D possibly corresponds to TRBD1 (5 bases). CDR1 is MNHEY and CDR2 is SVGEGT in the germline V gene. The CDR3 runs to 13 residues. The CDR3: CASTQAPNTEAFF. DNA of the CDR3: TGTGCTAGTACACAGGCCCCGAACACTGAAGCTTTCTTT.

This clonotype came up a few times. The rearrangement joins TRBV5-6 to TRBJ2-2; possible D gene TRBD2, 7 bases. The CDR3 is made up of 17 amino acids. V lost 6 bases to trimming and J lost 5 bases, with 23 bases between them. Germline CDR1 is SGHDT and CDR2 is YYEEEE. CDR3 sequence (DNA): TGTGCCAGCACCCACCAACGGGGGGCGGGGAGAACCGGGGAGCTGTTTTTT. Translated, it gives CASTHQRGAGRTGELFF.

The chain links TRBV11-2 to TRBJ1-4; 7 nucleotides align to TRBD1. Losses at the gene ends were 7 bases for V and 9 bases for J; bases not matched to a gene: 20. CDR3 size: 17 residues. Germline V gene lookup returns CDR1 SGHAT and CDR2 FQNNGV. The CDR3 DNA reads as TGTGCCAGCATCCCTCATGAAGGGGGCGCCCGGGATAAAAAACTGTTTTTT. Translated, it gives CASIPHEGGARDKKLFF.

The rearrangement joins TRBV2 to TRBJ1-2; tentative D call: TRBD1 (5 bases). Germline lookup yields CDR1 SNHLY and CDR2 FYNNEI. Trimming pared 6 bases from V and 6 bases from J, leaving 20 bases between. CDR3 length: 15 amino acids. The CDR3 loop is CASSRLGPRVDGYTF. The CDR3 coding sequence is TGTGCCAGCAGCCGCCTGGGGCCCCGGGTGGATGGCTACACCTTC.

This clonotype was picked up a small number of times. V usage is TRBV20-1 and J usage is TRBJ1-1; the D is unclear. Germline V gives CDR1 DFQATT, CDR2 SNEGSKA (reference sequence). This CDR3 region has 11 residues. The ends were cut back, 6 bases at V and 0 bases at J, with 5 bases in the middle. CDR3 sequence (DNA): TGCAGTGCCCGAATGAACACTGAAGCTTTCTTT. Its translation: CSARMNTEAFF.

The chain has TRBV7-9 and TRBJ1-2, with 9 bases aligning to TRBD1. After removal of 5 bases from V and 9 bases from J, the junction contained 10 bases not matched to a gene. There are 14 residues in the CDR3. Germline V CDR1 and CDR2: SEHNR, FQNEAQ (reference sequence). CDR3: CASSGRDRASSYTF. The CDR3 nucleotides are TGTGCCAGCAGCGGACGGGACAGGGCGTCAAGCTACACCTTC.

At least ten counts were recorded for this clonotype. This sequence joins TRBV6-1 and TRBJ1-5; D remains ambiguous. Per germline, CDR1 MNHNS and CDR2 SASEGT. Trimming took 10 bases from V and 2 from J, leaving 12 bases between them. The CDR3 has 13 residues. Here the CDR3 DNA reads TGTGCCACCTCTTATGAACGCAATCAGCCCCAGCATTTT. It codes for CATSYERNQPQHF.

The J gene is TRBJ2-7, the V gene TRBV20-1; 7 bases agree with TRBD2. The CDR3 sequence is 13 residues long. The germline CDR1 and CDR2 sequences are DFQATT and SNEGSKA (reference sequence). With 2 bases clipped from V and 3 bases from J, the junction kept 4 bases outside the gene matches. The CDR3 DNA sequence: TGCAGTGCTAGATCTGCGGGGGACTACGAGCAGTACTTC. This sequence encodes CSARSAGDYEQYF.

This clonotype was counted between two and nine times. The V and J genes are TRBV7-2 and TRBJ2-3; 15 bases agree with TRBD2. V lost 4 bases, J lost 4 bases, and 18 bases stayed unmatched. Germline V gene lookup returns CDR1 SGHTA and CDR2 FQGNSA. CDR3 length equals 21 residues. The CDR3 reads CASSSTLGGLAGGWRADTQYF. The CDR3 DNA sequence: TGTGCCAGCAGCTCCACCCTAGGGGGACTAGCGGGGGGTTGGCGTGCAGATACGCAGTATTTT.

This clonotype came up a few times. This chain connects TRBV2 to TRBJ1-3, with D possibly being TRBD1 (5 bases). CDR3 size: 16 residues. The germline CDR1 and CDR2 sequences are SNHLY and FYNNEI. Trimming removed 5 bases at V and 0 bases at J, with 14 bases between. The CDR3 coding sequence is TGTGCCAGCAGTCAGAACAGGTGGAACTCTGGAAACACCATATATTTT. Translated: CASSQNRWNSGNTIYF.

At least ten counts were recorded for this clonotype. The CDR3 reads CASSLILGAEAFF. As DNA, the CDR3 is TGTGCCAGCAGTTTAATTTTGGGGGCTGAAGCTTTCTTT. The chain links TRBV6-2 or TRBV6-3 to TRBJ1-1, with a weak D call TRBD1 (5 bases). CDR1 is MNHEY, CDR2 SVGEGT, per germline. The CDR3 extends over 13 amino acids. The V and J ends lost 4 bases and 6 bases respectively, with 12 bases between them.

This clonotype was recorded at least ten times. The CDR3 sequence is CASSFSPGSLNSPLHF. The CDR3 coding sequence is TGTGCCAGCAGCTTTTCCCCAGGGTCCCTTAATTCACCCCTCCACTTT. V usage is TRBV7-2 and J usage is TRBJ1-6; TRBD1 might be the D (5 bases). CDR1 and CDR2 from the germline V gene are SGHTA and FQGNSA. This CDR3 has 16 amino acids. V dropped 3 bases and J dropped 6 bases, with 15 bases sitting between them.

The chain links TRBV28 to TRBJ2-7; TRBD1 agrees at 10 bases. V was pared by 2 bases and J by 5 bases, with 6 bases of the junction left unmatched. Germline CDR1 and CDR2: MDHEN and SYDVKM. The CDR3 contains 15 residues. The CDR3 DNA sequence: TGTGCCAGCAGTTTACCCGGGACAGGGGCTCACGAGCAGTACGTC. Protein product: CASSLPGTGAHEQYV.

This clonotype occurred many times. The chain joins TRBV7-2 to TRBJ1-5; no definite D call. V dropped 5 bases and J dropped 7 bases, with 15 bases sitting between them. The CDR3 loop spans 14 amino acids. CDR1 and CDR2 (germline): SGHTA, FQGNSA. The CDR3 DNA sequence: TGTGCCAGCAGCCCCGACCGGCAAAGACAGCCCCAGCATTTT. This sequence encodes CASSPDRQRQPQHF.

Points on this clonotype: This CDR3 is missing its conserved last phenylalanine or tryptophan, likely due to a read error. The chain uses TRBV14 and TRBJ1-6; 9 bases line up with TRBD1. From germline, CDR1 is SGHDN and CDR2 FVKESK. The ends lost 6 bases at V and 7 bases at J; junction bases unmatched: 7. The CDR3 length is 15 residues. CDR3 region: CASRATGQGNSPLHL. CDR3 in DNA: TGTGCCAGCAGGGCGACGGGACAGGGCAATTCACCCCTCCACTTG.

This clonotype was found a few times. V and J are TRBV7-2 and TRBJ2-7; 9 bases fit TRBD2. V lost 8 bases to trimming and J lost 0 bases; unmatched junction nucleotides: 8. CDR1 is SGHTA, CDR2 FQGNSA, per germline. CDR3 length: 15 amino acids. CDR3 region: CASDNQRGVSYEQYF. The CDR3 nucleotides are TGTGCCAGCGATAACCAGCGGGGGGTCTCCTACGAGCAGTACTTC.

This clonotype was seen a few times. The rearrangement links TRBV12-3 or TRBV12-4 to TRBJ1-6; no reliable D call. V lost 4 bases, J lost 12 bases, and 7 bases lay in between. This CDR3 is built from 11 residues. DNA of the CDR3: TGTGCCAGCAGTTCCGCCCTACCCCTCCACTTT. This translates into CASSSALPLHF.

In regard to this clonotype: Without the conserved terminal phenylalanine or tryptophan, this CDR3 likely stems from a read error. The chain joins TRBV6-1 to TRBJ2-1, with a possible D match to TRBD1 (5 bases). V was clipped by 2 bases and J by 2 bases, with 19 bases between them. Germline assignment: CDR1 MNHNS and CDR2 SASEGT. This CDR3 has 18 amino acids. The CDR3 region is CASSERGKSFAPYNEQFL. The DNA for the CDR3 is TGTGCCAGCAGTGAAAGGGGAAAGTCTTTCGCTCCCTACAATGAGCAGTTCTTA.

This rearrangement joins TRBV27 to TRBJ1-1; TRBD1 matches 9 bases. Unmatched junction bases numbered 15, after V lost 6 bases and J lost 1 base. This CDR3 spans 18 amino acids. Germline V gene sequence: CDR1 MNHEY, CDR2 SMNVEV (reference sequence). The CDR3 region is CASSGRPWTGVANTEAFF. CDR3 sequence (DNA): TGTGCCAGCAGCGGAAGACCCTGGACAGGGGTGGCGAACACTGAAGCTTTCTTT.

The chain is built from TRBV4-2 and TRBJ1-5; D not resolved. V dropped 0 bases and J dropped 9 bases, with 15 bases sitting between them. From germline, CDR1 is LGHNA and CDR2 YNFKEQ. This CDR3 is 15 amino acids long. DNA for the CDR3: TGTGCCAGCAGCCAAGAAAGTTCAGCGCAATGGCCCCAGCATTTT. Residues: CASSQESSAQWPQHF.

This clonotype was seen many times. The chain couples TRBV28 to TRBJ2-7; 9 nucleotides match TRBD1. This CDR3 is built from 16 residues. CDR1 is MDHEN, CDR2 SYDVKM, per germline. V trimming: 5 bases; J trimming: 5 bases; junction bases outside the gene matches: 13. CDR3 nucleotides: TGTGCCAGCAGTAAAACACAGGGACAGGGTCACAACGAGCAGTACTTC. This gives the protein CASSKTQGQGHNEQYF. The variable domain in full, with the rest retrieved from reference TRBV28 and TRBJ2-7, is DVKVTQSSRYLVKRTGEKVFLECVQDMDHENMFWYRQDPGLGLRLIYFSYDVKMKEKGDIPEGYSVSREKKERFSLILESASTNQTSMYLCASSKTQGQGHNEQYFGPGTRLTVT.

The chain links TRBV6-2 or TRBV6-3 to TRBJ2-7; unclear D gene. V lost 10 bases to trimming and J lost 4 bases, with 17 bases between them. CDR1 and CDR2 (germline): MNHEY, SVGEGT. This CDR3 region has 13 residues. Written as DNA, the CDR3 is TGTGCCACCAGACGGGCAGTAACTTACGAGCAGTACTTC. Amino acid sequence: CATRRAVTYEQYF.

This chain joins TRBV11-2 and TRBJ1-4; tentative D call: TRBD1 (5 bases). Trimming took 3 bases from V and 8 from J, leaving 10 bases between them. CDR1 and CDR2 from the germline V gene are SGHAT and FQNNGV. This CDR3 contains 13 residues. Here the CDR3 reads CASSLGQTEKLFF. The DNA for the CDR3 is TGTGCCAGCAGCTTGGGGCAGACCGAAAAACTGTTTTTT. The full variable domain, its missing parts supplied by reference TRBV11-2 and TRBJ1-4, is EAGVAQSPRYKIIEKRQSVAFWCNPISGHATLYWYQQILGQGPKLLIQFQNNGVVDDSQLPKDRFSAERLKGVDSTLKIQPAKLEDSAVYLCASSLGQTEKLFFGSGTQLSVL.